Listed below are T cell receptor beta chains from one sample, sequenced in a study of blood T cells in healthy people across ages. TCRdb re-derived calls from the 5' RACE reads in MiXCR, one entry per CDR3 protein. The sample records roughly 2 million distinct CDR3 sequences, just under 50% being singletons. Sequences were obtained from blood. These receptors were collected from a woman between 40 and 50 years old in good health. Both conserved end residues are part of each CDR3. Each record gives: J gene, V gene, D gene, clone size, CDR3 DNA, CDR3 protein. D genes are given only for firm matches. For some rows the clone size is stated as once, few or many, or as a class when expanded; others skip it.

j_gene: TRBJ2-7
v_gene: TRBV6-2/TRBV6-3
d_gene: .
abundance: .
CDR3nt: TGTGCCAGCAGTTACTCGATGGATTGGGGCCAGCAGTGCTTC
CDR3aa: CASSYSMDWGQQCF

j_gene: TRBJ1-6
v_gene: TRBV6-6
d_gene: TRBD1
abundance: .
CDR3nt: TGTGCCAGCAGTTTTAGGACAGGGGAGTTTAATTTACCCCTCCACTTT
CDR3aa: CASSFRTGEFNLPLHF

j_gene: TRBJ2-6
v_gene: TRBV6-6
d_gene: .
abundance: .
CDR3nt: TGTGCCAGCGGCCCTCAACGGGGGAGTGGGGCCAACGTCCTGACTTTC
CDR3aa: CASGPQRGSGANVLTF

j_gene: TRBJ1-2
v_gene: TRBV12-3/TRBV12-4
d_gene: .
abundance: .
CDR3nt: TGTGCCAGCAGAGAAGAGCCAGGGAGGATCGATGGCTACACCTTC
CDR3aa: CASREEPGRIDGYTF

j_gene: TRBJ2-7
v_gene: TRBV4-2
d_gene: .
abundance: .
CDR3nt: TGTGCCAGCAGCCAAGAAGGGGCTAGCAACGAGCAGTACTTC
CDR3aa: CASSQEGASNEQYF

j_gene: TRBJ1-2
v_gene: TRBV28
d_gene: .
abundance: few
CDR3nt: TGTGCCAGCAGTTTGCTCGGCGTCGGACATACTCTCTATGGCTACACCTTC
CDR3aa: CASSLLGVGHTLYGYTF

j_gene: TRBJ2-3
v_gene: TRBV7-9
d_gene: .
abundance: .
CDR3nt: TGTGCCAGCAGCCCGGTATCTACGTTCACAGATACGCAGTATTTT
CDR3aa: CASSPVSTFTDTQYF

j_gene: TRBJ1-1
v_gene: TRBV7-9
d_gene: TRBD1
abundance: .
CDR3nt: TGTGCCGGTGGGACAGGGGGCGCTAGGACTGAAGCTTTCTTT
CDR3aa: CAGGTGGARTEAFF

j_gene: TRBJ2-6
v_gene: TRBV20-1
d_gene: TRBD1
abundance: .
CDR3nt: TGCAGTCCGGGACAGGGTATTTCTGGGGCCAACGTCCTGACTTTC
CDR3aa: CSPGQGISGANVLTF

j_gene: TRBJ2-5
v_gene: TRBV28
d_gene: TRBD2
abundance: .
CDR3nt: TGTGCCAGCAGTTTAGGCAGCCGCGGGGGGGCATGGGAAGAGACCCAGTACTTC
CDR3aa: CASSLGSRGGAWEETQYF

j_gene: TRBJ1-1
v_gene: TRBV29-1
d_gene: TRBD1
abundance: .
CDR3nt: TGCAGCGTTGAGCAGGGGGCCACTGAAGCTTTCTTT
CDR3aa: CSVEQGATEAFF

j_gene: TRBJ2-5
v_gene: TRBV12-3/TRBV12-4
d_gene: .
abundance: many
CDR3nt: TGTGCCAGCAGTTTACCCCGGTCCCGAGGGCAAGAGACCCAGTACTTC
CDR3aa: CASSLPRSRGQETQYF

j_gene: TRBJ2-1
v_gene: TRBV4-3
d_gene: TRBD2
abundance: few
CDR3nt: TGCGCCAGCAGCCAAGATGGGACTAGCGGCACTTTGTTCTTC
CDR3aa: CASSQDGTSGTLFF

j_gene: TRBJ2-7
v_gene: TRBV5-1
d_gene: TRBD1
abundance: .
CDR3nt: TGCGCCAGCAGCGAGGACAGGGGGACTCGTGCGCAGTACTTC
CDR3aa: CASSEDRGTRAQYF

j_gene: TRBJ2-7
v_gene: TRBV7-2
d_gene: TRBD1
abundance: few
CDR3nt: TGTGCCAGCAGCTCCTGGACAGGGGTCGGCGAGCAGTACTTC
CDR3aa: CASSSWTGVGEQYF

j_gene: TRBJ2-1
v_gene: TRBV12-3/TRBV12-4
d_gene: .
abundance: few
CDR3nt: TGTGCCAGCAGTTTAGAGGGGGCCTACAATGAGCAGTTCTTC
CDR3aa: CASSLEGAYNEQFF

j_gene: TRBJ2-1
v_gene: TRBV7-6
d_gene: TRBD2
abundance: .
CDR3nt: TGTGCCGTTCTTGGGGGGACTACGTATGAGCAGTTCTTC
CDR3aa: CAVLGGTTYEQFF

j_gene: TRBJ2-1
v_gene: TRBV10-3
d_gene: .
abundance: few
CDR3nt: TGTGCCACCGAACCGGGGCCCGCCTACAATGAGCAGTTCTTC
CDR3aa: CATEPGPAYNEQFF

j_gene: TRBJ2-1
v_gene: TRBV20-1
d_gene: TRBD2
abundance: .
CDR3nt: TGCAGTGCAGAGGGACTAGCGGGGTCCTTCTCCTACAATGAGCAGTTCTTC
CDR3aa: CSAEGLAGSFSYNEQFF

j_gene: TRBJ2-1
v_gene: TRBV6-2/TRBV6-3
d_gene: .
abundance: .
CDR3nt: TGTGCCAGCACCTCGTTCAATGAGCAGTTCTTC
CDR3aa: CASTSFNEQFF